The 20 T cell receptor beta chains presented below share a single source sample, sequenced in a study of vaccination and CD4 T cells after COVID-19. These receptors have no known antigen. Treatment noted: approximately nine-day PBMC culture with coronavirus spike peptide pools or control peptides (ViraFEST assay). At the Johns Hopkins FTIC core, DNA taken from cultured CD4+ T cells was sequenced by way of the Oncomine TCR Beta short-read assay. TCRdb reprocessed the PCR reads with MiXCR, giving one entry per CDR3 protein. The table records approximately 20,000 distinct CDR3 sequences, about 50% of them present only once. The sequenced sample was CD4+ T cells from blood, cultured in vitro. These receptors originate from a human donor who had recovered from COVID-19.

CDR3 bases: TGTGCCTGGAGTAGTCCGGACGAGCAGTACTTC. It encodes CAWSSPDEQYF. The chain combines TRBV30 with TRBJ2-7; D remains unclear. V dropped 2 bases and J dropped 5 bases, with 7 bases sitting between them. CDR3 size: 11 residues. The germline V gene has CDR1 GTSNPN and CDR2 SVGIG (reference sequence).

The rearrangement uses TRBV6-1 and TRBJ2-7, with D perhaps TRBD1 (5 bases). The CDR3 is 14 amino acids. Germline V gene data show CDR1 as MNHNS and CDR2 as SASEGT. Between the trimmed V and J ends, which lost 6 bases and 3 bases, there was a span of 15 bases. The CDR3 bases are TGTGCCAGCAGCGCCGTGGGGCGGAACTACGAGCAGTACTTC. Amino acids: CASSAVGRNYEQYF.

This clonotype has a handful of counts. The rearrangement joins TRBV7-9 to TRBJ2-7; possibly TRBD2 for D (5 bases). V lost 2 bases and J lost 5, with 7 bases in between. The CDR3 runs 12 residues. Per the germline V gene, CDR1 is SEHNR and CDR2 is FQNEAQ (reference sequence). The CDR3 DNA reads TGTGCCAGCAGCTTATCGAGGGACGAGCAGTACTTC. This encodes CASSLSRDEQYF.

The chain uses TRBV2 and TRBJ1-2; a possible D gene is TRBD1 (5 bases). The germline V gene encodes CDR1 SNHLY and CDR2 FYNNEI. This CDR3 has 13 amino acids. V gave up 6 bases and J gave up 3 bases, with 11 bases separating them. The CDR3 sequence: CASRSWGYYGYTF. Written as DNA, the CDR3 is TGTGCCAGCAGAAGTTGGGGGTACTATGGCTACACCTTC. Full variable domain (remainder filled in from reference TRBV2 and TRBJ1-2): EPEVTQTPSHQVTQMGQEVILRCVPISNHLYFYWYRQILGQKVEFLVSFYNNEISEKSEIFDDQFSVERPDGSNFTLKIRSTKLEDSAMYFCASRSWGYYGYTFGSGTRLTVV.

This clonotype showed up just a few times. V and J are TRBV6-5 and TRBJ2-3; D assignment may be TRBD1 or TRBD2 (5 bases each). V dropped 2 bases and J dropped 7 bases, with 10 bases sitting between them. The CDR3 is 13 residues long. From germline, CDR1 is MNHEY and CDR2 SVGAGI. CDR3 region: CASSYNGGYTQYF. The CDR3 DNA reads as TGTGCCAGCAGTTACAATGGGGGATATACGCAGTATTTT.

The chain couples TRBV12-3 or TRBV12-4 to TRBJ2-2; D remains ambiguous. CDR3 length: 12 residues. V lost 5 bases to trimming and J lost 6 bases, with 7 bases between them. In DNA form, the CDR3 reads TGTGCCAGCAGTCCGATGGCCGGGGAGCTGTTTTTT. It is translated as CASSPMAGELFF.

This clonotype was seen once. The chain employs TRBV27 and TRBJ2-2; D not certain. With 2 bases removed from V and 6 bases from J, the gap between germline ends came to 10 bases. CDR1 and CDR2 (germline): MNHEY, SMNVEV (reference sequence). The CDR3 is 14 amino acids. CDR3 sequence reads: CASSLSQAAGELFF. In DNA form, the CDR3 reads TGTGCCAGCAGTTTAAGTCAGGCCGCCGGGGAGCTGTTTTTT.

This clonotype was counted between two and nine times. The V call is TRBV2, the J call TRBJ1-2; 11 positions match TRBD1. V gave up 6 bases and J gave up 8 bases; unmatched junction bases: 8. The CDR3 is made up of 14 amino acids. The germline V gene encodes CDR1 SNHLY and CDR2 FYNNEI. CDR3 in DNA: TGTGCCAGCAGAGGGGACAGGGGGACTCGGGGCTACACCTTC. This translates into CASRGDRGTRGYTF.

The rearrangement links TRBV4-3 to TRBJ1-5, with D possibly matching TRBD1 (6 bases). Trimming took 1 base from V and 1 from J, leaving 8 bases between them. Per germline, CDR1 LGHNA and CDR2 YSLEER. This CDR3 is built from 15 residues. The CDR3: CASSQVQGSNQPQHF. CDR3 DNA sequence: TGCGCCAGCAGCCAAGTCCAGGGGAGCAATCAGCCCCAGCATTTT.

The chain recombines TRBV27 with TRBJ1-5, with 7 bases matching TRBD1. Germline lookup yields CDR1 MNHEY and CDR2 SMNVEV (reference sequence). The V gene end was trimmed by 3 bases and the J gene end by 5 bases; junction bases not matched to a gene: 1. This CDR3 contains 13 residues. CDR3 in amino acids: CASSFDRDQPQHF. CDR3 in DNA: TGTGCCAGCAGTTTCGACAGGGATCAGCCCCAGCATTTT.

The gene calls are TRBV6-1 and TRBJ2-7; D unresolved. CDR3 length: 14 amino acids. Trimming took 2 bases from V and 2 from J, leaving 10 bases between them. In germline, CDR1 is MNHNS, CDR2 SASEGT. The CDR3 is CASSERFGTYEQYF. In DNA, the CDR3 is TGTGCCAGCAGTGAAAGGTTCGGAACCTACGAGCAGTACTTC.

The J gene is TRBJ1-3, the V gene TRBV30, with unresolved D. V lost 4 bases and J 0 bases, leaving 4 bases between the germline ends. The CDR3 consists of 12 residues. Looked up from germline, CDR1 is GTSNPN and CDR2 is SVGIG (reference sequence). The CDR3 DNA reads as TGTGCCTGGAAGGGCTCTGGAAACACCATATATTTT. Amino acids: CAWKGSGNTIYF. Drawing the rest from reference TRBV30 and TRBJ1-3, the complete variable domain is SQTIHQWPATLVQPVGSPLSLECTVEGTSNPNLYWYRQAAGRGLQLLFYSVGIGQISSEVPQNLSASRPQDRQFILSSKKLLLSDSGFYLCAWKGSGNTIYFGEGSWLTVV.

This clonotype came up a few times. This rearrangement joins TRBV7-3 to TRBJ1-2, with 7 bases that match TRBD1. J lost 8 bases, V lost 2 bases, and 5 bases had no gene match. The CDR3 extends over 13 amino acids. Germline loops: CDR1 SGHTA, CDR2 FQGTGA. The CDR3 reads CASSLQGGMGYTF. DNA of the CDR3: TGTGCCAGCAGCTTACAAGGGGGCATGGGCTACACCTTC. The variable domain in full, with the rest retrieved from reference TRBV7-3 and TRBJ1-2, is GAGVSQTPSNKVTEKGKYVELRCDPISGHTALYWYRQSLGQGPEFLIYFQGTGAADDSGLPNDRFFAVRPEGSVSTLKIQRTERGDSAVYLCASSLQGGMGYTFGSGTRLTVV.

This clonotype was counted between two and nine times. This chain uses TRBV20-1 with TRBJ2-2; 11 nucleotides agree with TRBD2. The trim removed 4 bases at V and 6 bases at J, leaving 10 bases unmatched. The CDR3 spans 16 residues. Germline assignment: CDR1 DFQATT and CDR2 SNEGSKA (reference sequence). This chain's CDR3 is CSATPGLAGGAGELFF. The CDR3, as DNA: TGCAGTGCTACCCCGGGGCTAGCGGGAGGCGCCGGGGAGCTGTTTTTT.

The chain is built from TRBV10-1 and TRBJ2-3; D perhaps matches TRBD1 (5 bases). Germline-derived CDR1 and CDR2 are WNHNN and SYGVQD (reference sequence). Trimming removed 5 bases from V and 2 bases from J, with 11 bases in between. The CDR3 is 14 residues long. CDR3 DNA sequence: TGCGCCAGCAGTTCAGGGCCCGCCACAGATACGCAGTATTTT. Amino acids: CASSSGPATDTQYF.

The chain couples TRBV6-5 to TRBJ1-6; TRBD1 is a possible D gene (6 bases). There are 18 residues in the CDR3. The germline V and J ends were trimmed by 0 bases and 9 bases, with 21 bases remaining between them. Germline V gene lookup returns CDR1 MNHEY and CDR2 SVGAGI. CDR3 bases: TGTGCCAGCAGTTACTCCCGGAGGGGGGCCCAAATAGGTTCACCCCTCCACTTT. Translating it yields CASSYSRRGAQIGSPLHF.

A few counts support this clonotype. The V and J genes are TRBV5-8 and TRBJ1-1; no definite D call. This CDR3 spans 14 amino acids. Germline CDR1 SGHTS, CDR2 YDEGEE. Trimming left V 1 base short and J 0 bases short, with 7 bases between. CDR3 protein: CASSLLRLNTEAFF. The CDR3 DNA is TGTGCCAGCAGCTTGTTACGGTTGAACACTGAAGCTTTCTTT.

The V and J genes are TRBV5-1 and TRBJ1-5, with D unresolved. Trimming stripped 0 bases from V and 0 bases from J, with 10 bases between. Germline V gene sequence: CDR1 SGHRS, CDR2 YFSETQ. The CDR3 is 16 residues long. The CDR3 nucleotides are TGCGCCAGCAGCTTGGTAGCCGGGGATAGCAATCAGCCCCAGCATTTT. Amino acids: CASSLVAGDSNQPQHF.

As DNA, the CDR3 is TGTGCCAGCAGTTTACCCCCTCTTTTGCAGACCCAGTACTTC. It specifies CASSLPPLLQTQYF. The V call is TRBV7-2, the J call TRBJ2-5, with unresolved D. The CDR3 contains 14 residues. CDR1 and CDR2 from the germline V gene are SGHTA and FQGNSA. The ends were cut back, 6 bases at V and 6 bases at J, with 17 bases in the middle.

The chain is built from TRBV2 and TRBJ2-2; D unclear. CDR3 length: 15 amino acids. Germline V lookup: CDR1 SNHLY, CDR2 FYNNEI. V was shortened by 0 bases and J by 5 bases, with 10 bases between the two germline ends. CDR3 in amino acids: CASSEAGARTGELFF. The CDR3 nucleotides are TGTGCCAGCAGTGAAGCAGGCGCGAGGACCGGGGAGCTGTTTTTT.